These 14 T cell receptor beta chains were all obtained from the same sample, sequenced in a study of shared clonotypes between healthy human individuals. Libraries were prepared by immunoSEQ multiplex PCR; TCRdb keeps only in-frame clonotypes and omits some of them. Of hundreds of thousands of clones detected, roughly 96% appear once; the ten largest clones hold about 0.11%. As defined, naive CD8 cells were CD45RO-negative and positively selected for CCR7, with terminally differentiated effector memory CD45RA+ cells excluded. Sequencing was done on a sample of naive CD8+ T cells sorted from blood. The receptors derive from a woman in her 30s in good health.

The rearrangement joins TRBV27 to TRBJ2-1; TRBD2 might be the D (6 bases). There are 15 residues in the CDR3. V lost 0 bases and J 10 bases, leaving 16 bases between the germline ends. Per germline, CDR1 MNHEY and CDR2 SMNVEV (reference sequence). The CDR3 spells CASSLSAGAGFEQFF. DNA for the CDR3: TGTGCCAGCAGTTTATCTGCTGGGGCGGGGTTCGAGCAGTTCTTC.

The V gene is TRBV19, the J gene TRBJ2-1; TRBD2 might be the D (6 bases). CDR1 LNHDA and CDR2 SQIVND come from the germline V gene (reference sequence). Trimming shortened V by 4 bases and J by 0 bases, and 10 bases separated the two germline ends. The CDR3 has 15 residues. CDR3 DNA: TGTGCCAGTAGTAGCGGGATTAGCTCCTACAATGAGCAGTTCTTC. As protein: CASSSGISSYNEQFF.

This clone has only one observation. The gene calls are TRBV30 and TRBJ1-5; the match to TRBD1 covers 7 bases. The germline V gene has CDR1 GTSNPN and CDR2 SVGIG (reference sequence). The CDR3 runs to 15 residues. V gave up 2 bases and J gave up 0 bases; unmatched junction bases: 4. The CDR3 loop reads CAWSLGDSSNQPQHF. For the CDR3, the DNA is TGTGCCTGGAGTCTCGGGGACAGTAGCAATCAGCCCCAGCATTTT.

The chain recombines TRBV27 with TRBJ1-1, with D perhaps matching TRBD1 (6 bases). This CDR3 is 16 amino acids long. The germline gives CDR1 MNHEY, CDR2 SMNVEV (reference sequence). Trimming removed 5 bases from V and 1 base from J, with 17 bases in between. CDR3 DNA: TGTGCCAGCAGTCCCCTGCGGGACACACGGAACACTGAAGCTTTCTTT. Translation gives CASSPLRDTRNTEAFF.

The J gene is TRBJ1-4, the V gene TRBV4-1; no reliable D call. Germline-derived CDR1 and CDR2 are MGHRA and YSYEKL. There are 14 residues in the CDR3. Deletions cut 4 bases from V and 0 bases from J, with 6 bases between. The CDR3, as DNA: TGCGCCAGCAGCCCGGGTGCAACTAATGAAAAACTGTTTTTT. Translated: CASSPGATNEKLFF.

The chain employs TRBV6-6 and TRBJ2-7, with D possibly being TRBD1 or TRBD2 (5 bases each). The ends were cut back, 5 bases at V and 3 bases at J, with 17 bases in the middle. The CDR3 is 15 amino acids. The germline V gene has CDR1 MNHNY and CDR2 SVGAGI (reference sequence). The CDR3 DNA is TGTGCCAGCAGTCCTAGAGCTCGGGACCACTACGAGCAGTACTTC. Residues: CASSPRARDHYEQYF.

The CDR3 nucleotides are TGTGCCAGCAGTCCTACTAGCGGGTCTAAAAACATTCAGTACTTC. This translates into CASSPTSGSKNIQYF. The chain combines TRBV28 with TRBJ2-4; 9 nucleotides agree with TRBD2. From germline, CDR1 is MDHEN and CDR2 SYDVKM. The trim removed 5 bases at V and 4 bases at J, leaving 6 bases unmatched. The CDR3 contains 15 residues.

The CDR3 loop is CASNPRMHHTQYF. The CDR3 DNA reads as TGTGCCAGCAACCCCCGGATGCACCATACGCAGTATTTT. This chain links TRBV28 with TRBJ2-3, with D uncertain. The CDR3 is 13 amino acids. Per the germline V gene, CDR1 is MDHEN and CDR2 is SYDVKM. V dropped 7 bases and J dropped 7 bases, with 15 bases sitting between them.

The chain employs TRBV6-6 and TRBJ2-5; D unresolved. Germline V lookup: CDR1 MNHNY, CDR2 SVGAGI (reference sequence). The CDR3 covers 12 residues. With 9 bases removed from V and 1 base from J, the gap between germline ends came to 9 bases. CDR3 loop: CASSRTQETQYF. The CDR3 DNA follows: TGTGCCAGTTCGCGAACCCAAGAGACCCAGTACTTC.

V is TRBV9 and J is TRBJ2-7; 10 bases match TRBD1. CDR1 is SGDLS and CDR2 is YYNGEE in the germline V gene. Losses at the gene ends were 4 bases for V and 5 bases for J; bases not matched to a gene: 9. The CDR3 loop spans 15 amino acids. The CDR3 sequence: CASSTRGQGKDEQYF. In nucleotides, the CDR3 is TGTGCCAGCAGCACCCGGGGACAGGGGAAGGACGAGCAGTACTTC.

The chain combines TRBV28 with TRBJ2-2; 9 bases match TRBD2. J lost 0 bases, V lost 5 bases, and 1 base had no gene match. The CDR3 contains 15 residues. The germline V gene has CDR1 MDHEN and CDR2 SYDVKM. CDR3 region: CASSLAGPNTGELFF. In DNA form, the CDR3 reads TGTGCCAGCAGTCTAGCGGGACCGAACACCGGGGAGCTGTTTTTT.

The rearrangement uses TRBV7-9 and TRBJ2-1, with 7 bases identical to TRBD2. Looked up from germline, CDR1 is SEHNR and CDR2 is FQNEAQ (reference sequence). V gave up 5 bases and J gave up 10 bases; unmatched junction bases: 8. This CDR3 has 13 residues. CDR3 protein: CASSPPTSMEQFF. Written as DNA, the CDR3 is TGTGCCAGCAGCCCACCGACTAGCATGGAGCAGTTCTTC. Full variable domain (missing parts from reference TRBV7-9 and TRBJ2-1): DTGVSQNPRHKITKRGQNVTFRCDPISEHNRLYWYRQTLGQGPEFLTYFQNEAQLEKSRLLSDRFSAERPKGSFSTLEIQRTEQGDSAMYLCASSPPTSMEQFFGPGTRLTVL.

This clone was detected only once. This chain uses TRBV28 with TRBJ1-1, with D maybe TRBD1 (5 bases). Trimming stripped 5 bases from V and 5 bases from J, with 18 bases between. CDR3 size: 15 residues. Germline CDR1 MDHEN, CDR2 SYDVKM. CDR3 region: CASSPWEKGTTEAFF. CDR3 coding DNA: TGTGCCAGCAGTCCCTGGGAAAAGGGGACGACTGAAGCTTTCTTT.

This rearrangement joins TRBV9 to TRBJ1-2, with D hard to call. Trimming cost V 3 bases and J 2 bases, with 14 bases left between them. The CDR3 runs 15 residues. Germline CDR1 reads SGDLS; CDR2 reads YYNGEE. The CDR3 region is CASSGGLRPNYGYTF. CDR3 nucleotides: TGTGCCAGCAGCGGAGGACTGCGGCCCAACTATGGCTACACCTTC.